This T cell receptor beta chain comes out of a study of T cell changes during pregnancy in multiple sclerosis. The V gene's germline CDR1 is SGHAT and CDR2 FQDESV (reference sequence). CDR3 length: 12 residues. The V end was cut by 3 bases, the J end by 7 bases, with 9 bases between. Repertoires were generated with immunoSEQ multiplex PCR, while TCRdb's copy carries only in-frame clones and drops some. This table holds 40,000 to 50,000 clones, roughly nine tenths found once. J is TRBJ1-1 and V is TRBV11-1; perhaps TRBD1 as D (6 bases). Here the sequenced sample was CD4+ T cells from peripheral blood mononuclear cells, taken in the first trimester of pregnancy. The sequence was obtained from a female donor with multiple sclerosis, enrolled in a pregnancy study. The CDR3 nucleotides read TGTGCCAGCAGCTTCCAGGGGTTTGAAGCTTTCTTT. Amino acid sequence: CASSFQGFEAFF.